One and the same sample provided the 26 T cell receptor beta chains below, sequenced in a study of OX40 agonist ivuxolimab in advanced cancers. TCRdb's copy holds only in-frame clones and misses some; the assay was immunoSEQ multiplex PCR. The sample carries more than 65,000 clones, roughly 90% recorded once. Material: CD4+ or CD8+ T cells sorted from blood, obtained in a trial of the OX40 agonist ivuxolimab. The source of these receptors is an adult with an advanced solid tumor such as melanoma, head and neck, liver or kidney cancer.

This chain connects TRBV5-5 to TRBJ2-5; TRBD2 agrees at 11 bases. From germline, CDR1 is SGHKS and CDR2 YYEKEE (reference sequence). There are 16 residues in the CDR3. V was pared by 0 bases and J by 5 bases, with 6 bases of the junction left unmatched. CDR3 residues: CASSLELAGGRETQYF. The DNA for the CDR3 is TGTGCCAGCAGCTTGGAGCTAGCGGGGGGCAGGGAGACCCAGTACTTC.

The V gene is TRBV6-1, the J gene TRBJ1-2; D gene ambiguous. Germline V CDR1 and CDR2: MNHNS, SASEGT. The V and J ends lost 2 bases and 6 bases respectively, with 10 bases between them. This CDR3 region has 13 residues. CDR3 loop: CASSEREGNGYTF. CDR3 nucleotide sequence: TGTGCCAGCAGTGAAAGGGAGGGAAATGGCTACACCTTC.

J is TRBJ1-1 and V is TRBV11-2; the D is unclear. There are 11 residues in the CDR3. From germline, CDR1 is SGHAT and CDR2 FQNNGV. Trimming left V 6 bases short and J 4 bases short, with 6 bases between. CDR3 nucleotides: TGTGCCAGCAGTTCCGGCACTGAAGCTTTCTTT. It encodes CASSSGTEAFF.

This chain connects TRBV6-5 to TRBJ1-3; D is ambiguous. The CDR3 is 14 amino acids. V was pared by 2 bases and J by 4 bases, with 9 bases between. CDR1 is MNHEY, CDR2 SVGAGI, per germline. CDR3 nucleotides: TGTGCCAGCAGTTACGGAACAACCGGAAACACCATATATTTT. Encoded protein: CASSYGTTGNTIYF.

The rearrangement links TRBV27 to TRBJ1-2; D is possibly TRBD1 (6 bases). Germline loops: CDR1 MNHEY, CDR2 SMNVEV (reference sequence). The CDR3 covers 18 residues. V was trimmed by 7 bases and J by 4 bases, leaving 28 bases between them. CDR3 residues: CASTPRGGNPLVGYGYTF. The CDR3 region has the DNA TGTGCCAGCACTCCAAGGGGGGGTAACCCCCTTGTGGGCTATGGCTACACCTTC.

The V and J genes are TRBV14 and TRBJ2-1, with 12 bases lining up with TRBD1. The CDR3 is made up of 14 amino acids. Trimming took 8 bases from V and 8 from J; bases not matched to a gene: 7. Germline V CDR1 and CDR2: SGHDN, FVKESK. In DNA, the CDR3 is TGTGCCAGCGGGCCGGGACAGGGGGCCGATGAGCAGTTCTTC. It is translated as CASGPGQGADEQFF.

The V gene is TRBV5-1, the J gene TRBJ2-7, with TRBD1 as a possible D gene (6 bases). Per the germline V gene, CDR1 is SGHRS and CDR2 is YFSETQ. The CDR3 is 18 residues long. V was pared by 4 bases and J by 3 bases, with 26 bases between. The CDR3 loop is CASSPGRSPGTQIYEQYF. In DNA form, the CDR3 reads TGCGCCAGCAGCCCGGGACGATCTCCCGGGACACAGATCTACGAGCAGTACTTC.

This clone was counted once. The chain is built from TRBV6-5 and TRBJ2-2; 9 bases fit TRBD2. The CDR3 contains 16 residues. V gave up 2 bases and J gave up 3 bases; unmatched junction bases: 4. Germline V gene data show CDR1 as MNHEY and CDR2 as SVGAGI. This CDR3 reads CASSYASGEHTGELFF. DNA of the CDR3: TGTGCCAGCAGTTACGCTAGCGGGGAGCACACCGGGGAGCTGTTTTTT.

The V call is TRBV11-2, the J call TRBJ2-7; no firm D call. Germline-derived CDR1 and CDR2 are SGHAT and FQNNGV. The CDR3 runs 12 residues. V lost 8 bases to trimming and J lost 6 bases, with 14 bases between them. The CDR3 DNA sequence: TGTGCCAGCCAAGACCTTTCTCTCGAGCAGTACTTC. Its translation is CASQDLSLEQYF.

The chain carries TRBV7-8 and TRBJ1-2, with 10 bases that match TRBD1. From germline, CDR1 is SGHVS and CDR2 FQNEAQ. The V segment lost 0 bases and the J segment 4 bases; nucleotides outside the gene matches: 2. The CDR3 is made up of 15 amino acids. CDR3: CASSLAGQGVYGYTF. The CDR3 bases are TGTGCCAGCAGCTTAGCCGGACAGGGGGTCTATGGCTACACCTTC.

The chain combines TRBV4-2 with TRBJ2-1, with 8 bases lining up with TRBD2. The CDR3 loop spans 16 amino acids. J was trimmed by 5 bases and V by 1 base; bases with no gene match: 7. Per the germline V gene, CDR1 is LGHNA and CDR2 is YNFKEQ. This CDR3 is CASSQAVSGEDNEQFF. The CDR3 DNA reads as TGTGCCAGCAGCCAAGCCGTTAGCGGGGAAGACAATGAGCAGTTCTTC.

The rearrangement links TRBV27 to TRBJ1-2; the match to TRBD1 covers 8 bases. J lost 13 bases, V lost 5 bases, and 9 bases had no gene match. Germline V CDR1 and CDR2: MNHEY, SMNVEV (reference sequence). This CDR3 comprises 12 residues. The CDR3 coding sequence is TGTGCCAGCAGTCCCGGACAGGGAATGTTCACCTTC. This translates into CASSPGQGMFTF.

This clone was observed once. This chain connects TRBV19 to TRBJ1-2; perhaps TRBD1 as D (5 bases). V dropped 7 bases and J dropped 4 bases, with 19 bases sitting between them. CDR1 and CDR2 from the germline V gene are LNHDA and SQIVND (reference sequence). CDR3 length: 15 residues. This CDR3 is CASMAPFDSFYGYTF. CDR3 in DNA: TGTGCCAGTATGGCTCCCTTCGACAGTTTCTATGGCTACACCTTC.

The rearrangement links TRBV10-1 to TRBJ1-1; the D gene is possibly TRBD1 (6 bases). Trimming took off 5 bases at V and 4 bases at J, with 11 bases between the two ends. Germline V gene sequence: CDR1 WNHNN, CDR2 SYGVQD (reference sequence). This CDR3 contains 13 residues. The CDR3 region is CASSKGGSTEAFF. CDR3 nucleotide sequence: TGCGCCAGCAGTAAGGGGGGAAGCACTGAAGCTTTCTTT.

This chain links TRBV13 with TRBJ1-5; 7 bases are a match to TRBD1. CDR1 PRHDT and CDR2 FYEKMQ come from the germline V gene (reference sequence). The CDR3 runs to 17 residues. J gave up 0 bases and V 0 bases, and 5 bases lay outside the gene matches. The CDR3 DNA reads as TGTGCCAGCAGCTTAGGGATCGGACAGGATAGCAATCAGCCCCAGCATTTT. It translates to CASSLGIGQDSNQPQHF. Using reference TRBV13 and TRBJ1-5 for the parts outside the CDR3, the full variable domain is AAGVIQSPRHLIKEKRETATLKCYPIPRHDTVYWYQQGPGQDPQFLISFYEKMQSDKGSIPDRFSAQQFSDYHSELNMSSLELGDSALYFCASSLGIGQDSNQPQHFGDGTRLSIL.

As to this clone: At the DNA level, this CDR3 is encoded by other sequences in the same sample as well. The CDR3 protein is CASSLGNEQFF. The CDR3 DNA reads as TGTGCCAGCAGCTTGGGGAATGAGCAGTTCTTC. The rearrangement uses TRBV11-2 and TRBJ2-1; D unresolved. The V gene lost 3 bases and the J gene lost 7 bases, with 4 bases spanning the gap. Germline CDR1 is SGHAT and CDR2 is FQNNGV. The CDR3 runs to 11 residues.

This clone was counted between two and nine times. The rearrangement links TRBV21-1 to TRBJ1-6. TRBV21-1 is a documented pseudogene. The CDR3 has 15 amino acids. The DNA of the CDR3 is TGTGCCAGCAGCAAAGTAACGGCCCCGGGATCACCCCTCCACTTT. Its protein product is CASSKVTAPGSPLHF.

The chain carries TRBV5-3 and TRBJ1-5; no reliable D call. TRBV5-3 is recorded as an ORF, its role being uncertain. The CDR3 loop spans 12 amino acids. Trimming cost V 1 base and J 7 bases, with 6 bases left between them. CDR3 in DNA: TGTGCCAGAAGCTTGATGGGCCAGCCCCAGCATTTT. It codes for CARSLMGQPQHF.

The rearrangement uses TRBV19 and TRBJ1-5; 7 nucleotides match TRBD1. Trimming at V came to 6 bases and at J to 3 bases, leaving 8 bases not matched to a gene. This CDR3 is built from 15 residues. Germline CDR1 reads LNHDA; CDR2 reads SQIVND (reference sequence). The CDR3, as DNA: TGTGCCAGTAGCGCCGACAGGGATTCCAATCAGCCCCAGCATTTT. Protein: CASSADRDSNQPQHF.

The J gene is TRBJ2-7, the V gene TRBV14, with D possibly being TRBD2 (7 bases). This CDR3 comprises 15 residues. Germline V gives CDR1 SGHDN, CDR2 FVKESK. The V and J ends lost 2 bases and 0 bases respectively, with 11 bases between them. DNA for the CDR3: TGTGCCAGCAGCCAATCCCGGGGGGCCTCCTACGAGCAGTACTTC. Amino acids: CASSQSRGASYEQYF. The full variable domain, rest sourced from reference TRBV14 and TRBJ2-7, is EAGVTQFPSHSVIEKGQTVTLRCDPISGHDNLYWYRRVMGKEIKFLLHFVKESKQDESGMPNNRFLAERTGGTYSTLKVQPAELEDSGVYFCASSQSRGASYEQYFGPGTRLTVT.

CDR3 in DNA: TGTGCCAGCAGCCGCGGACTAGCGGGGTCCTACGAGCAGTACTTC. It is translated as CASSRGLAGSYEQYF. This chain uses TRBV13 with TRBJ2-7, with 12 bases identical to TRBD2. Germline CDR1 and CDR2: PRHDT and FYEKMQ (reference sequence). The V and J ends lost 5 bases and 1 base, in that order; junction bases with no gene match: 3. The CDR3 loop spans 15 amino acids.

This clone came up once. The chain recombines TRBV7-9 with TRBJ2-7; 7 bases fit TRBD1. The ends lost 2 bases at V and 4 bases at J; junction bases unmatched: 8. Germline-derived CDR1 and CDR2 are SEHNR and FQNEAQ (reference sequence). CDR3 length: 15 amino acids. The CDR3 protein is CASSLSRQGPYEQYF. The CDR3 bases are TGTGCCAGCAGCTTATCTCGACAGGGACCATACGAGCAGTACTTC.

In regard to this clone: At one end the junction does not follow the germline gene, possibly because of a read error. The chain employs TRBV11-3 and TRBJ1-2; D is unresolved. Germline assignment: CDR1 SGHNT and CDR2 YENEEA. The CDR3 is 17 amino acids. The CDR3 protein is CASSSMGGWQSNCGYTF. CDR3 DNA: TGTGCCAGCAGCTCTATGGGAGGCTGGCAGTCTAACTGTGGCTACACCTTC. Using reference TRBV11-3 and TRBJ1-2 for the parts outside the CDR3, the full variable domain is EAGVVQSPRYKIIEKKQPVAFWCNPISGHNTLYWYLQNLGQGPELLIRYENEEAVDDSQLPKDRFSAERLKGVDSTLKIQPAELGDSAVYLCASSSMGGWQSNCGYTFGSGTRLTVV.

The chain uses TRBV4-3 and TRBJ1-2; D is undetermined. Germline CDR1 and CDR2: LGHNA and YSLEER. This CDR3 is 14 amino acids long. Trimming left V 1 base short and J 4 bases short, with 10 bases between. Here the CDR3 DNA reads TGCGCCAGCAGCCAAGGTTACAGTGCCTATGGCTACACCTTC. Its protein is CASSQGYSAYGYTF.

The chain employs TRBV14 and TRBJ1-2; possibly TRBD1 for D (5 bases). Germline V gives CDR1 SGHDN, CDR2 FVKESK. V was pared by 3 bases and J by 7 bases, with 24 bases between. The CDR3 covers 17 residues. The CDR3 DNA sequence: TGTGCCAGCAGCCACCCCGAGGTAGGACGGGGGACGGCTGGCTACACCTTC. It is translated as CASSHPEVGRGTAGYTF.

The chain links TRBV11-2 to TRBJ2-5, with 9 bases matching TRBD1. Trimming took 1 base from V and 5 from J; bases not matched to a gene: 14. Germline V gene data show CDR1 as SGHAT and CDR2 as FQNNGV. The CDR3 sequence is 18 residues long. The CDR3 protein is CASSLGVLTGGAAETQYF. CDR3 DNA sequence: TGTGCCAGCAGCTTAGGGGTCCTGACAGGGGGAGCAGCGGAGACCCAGTACTTC.